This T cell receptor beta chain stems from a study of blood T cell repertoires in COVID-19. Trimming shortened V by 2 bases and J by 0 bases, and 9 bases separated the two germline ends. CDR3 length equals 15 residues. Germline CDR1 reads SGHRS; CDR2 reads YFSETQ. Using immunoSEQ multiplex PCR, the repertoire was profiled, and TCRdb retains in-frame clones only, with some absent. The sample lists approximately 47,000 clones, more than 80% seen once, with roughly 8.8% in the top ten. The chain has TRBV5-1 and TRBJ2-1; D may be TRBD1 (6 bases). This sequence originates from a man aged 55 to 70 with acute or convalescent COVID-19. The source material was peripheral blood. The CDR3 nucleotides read TGCGCCAGCAGCTTCACAGGGACCTCCTACAATGAGCAGTTCTTC. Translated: CASSFTGTSYNEQFF.